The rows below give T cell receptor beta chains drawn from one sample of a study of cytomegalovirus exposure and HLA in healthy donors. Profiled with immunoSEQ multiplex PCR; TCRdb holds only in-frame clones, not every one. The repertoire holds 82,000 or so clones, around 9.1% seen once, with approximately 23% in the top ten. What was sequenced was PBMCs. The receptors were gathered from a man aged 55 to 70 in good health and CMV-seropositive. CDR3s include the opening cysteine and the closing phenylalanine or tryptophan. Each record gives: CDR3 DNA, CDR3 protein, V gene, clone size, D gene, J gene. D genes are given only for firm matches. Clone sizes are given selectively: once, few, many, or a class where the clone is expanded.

DNA: TGTGCCAGCAGGAACATCTACAATGAGCAGTTCTTC; CDR3: CASRNIYNEQFF; V: TRBV6-5; size: NA; D: NA; J: TRBJ2-1
DNA: TGTGCCAGCAGTTCCCCTCGACAGGGGGCGCGTAATGAGCAGTTCTTC; CDR3: CASSSPRQGARNEQFF; V: TRBV28; size: few; D: TRBD1; J: TRBJ2-1
DNA: TGTGCCTGGAGTGTATCCTTCCACTTTTACACCTTC; CDR3: CAWSVSFHFYTF; V: TRBV30; size: few; D: NA; J: TRBJ1-2
DNA: TGTGCCAGCAGTTACGGCCAGGGAGGCGGCTACACCTTC; CDR3: CASSYGQGGGYTF; V: TRBV6-5; size: few; D: NA; J: TRBJ1-2
DNA: TGTGCCAGTAAAACACAGGGGGACTCAGATACGCAGTATTTT; CDR3: CASKTQGDSDTQYF; V: TRBV19; size: few; D: TRBD1; J: TRBJ2-3
DNA: TGTGCCAGCAGCCTGGGACAGGGGGTGAACACCGGGGAGCTGTTTTTT; CDR3: CASSLGQGVNTGELFF; V: TRBV14; size: NA; D: TRBD1; J: TRBJ2-2
DNA: TGTGTTGGGGGCTGGGAGACCCAGTACTTC; CDR3: CVGGWETQYF; V: TRBV6-1; size: few; D: NA; J: TRBJ2-5
DNA: TGTGCCAGCAGCTCGTCGGAGACCCAGTACTTC; CDR3: CASSSSETQYF; V: TRBV7-9; size: few; D: NA; J: TRBJ2-5
DNA: TGTGCCAGCAGTGACACCTGGACAGGGATTAATGGCTACTCCTTC; CDR3: CASSDTWTGINGYSF; V: TRBV6-4; size: NA; D: TRBD1; J: TRBJ1-2
DNA: TGTGCCAGAAGCTTGGGGCAGGGGATTAGGGGCACTGAAGCTTTCTTT; CDR3: CARSLGQGIRGTEAFF; V: TRBV7-5; size: NA; D: NA; J: TRBJ1-1
DNA: TGCGCCAGCAGCCAGGGGGTGGATTCACCCCTCCACTTT; CDR3: CASSQGVDSPLHF; V: TRBV10-1; size: NA; D: TRBD1; J: TRBJ1-6
DNA: TGTGCCAGCAGTTACTCGGGACAGGAAGCTTTCTTT; CDR3: CASSYSGQEAFF; V: TRBV6-6; size: NA; D: TRBD1; J: TRBJ1-1
DNA: TGTGCCAGCAGCTTCGGACAGGGGGATTACGAGCAGTACTTC; CDR3: CASSFGQGDYEQYF; V: TRBV5-5; size: few; D: TRBD1; J: TRBJ2-7
DNA: TGTGCCAGTAGTATAGGACAGTATAATGAAAAACTGTTTTTT; CDR3: CASSIGQYNEKLFF; V: TRBV19; size: NA; D: NA; J: TRBJ1-4
DNA: TGCGCCAGCAGGTCGACAGCCAACACTGAAGCTTTCTTT; CDR3: CASRSTANTEAFF; V: TRBV5-1; size: NA; D: NA; J: TRBJ1-1
DNA: TGTGCCAGTAGTATAGATTCCTCGAGGGGAGGGCAGTTCTTC; CDR3: CASSIDSSRGGQFF; V: TRBV19; size: few; D: NA; J: TRBJ2-1
DNA: TGCGCCAGCAGCTTGGCTAGCGGGCCCACCGGGGAGCTGTTTTTT; CDR3: CASSLASGPTGELFF; V: TRBV5-1; size: NA; D: TRBD2; J: TRBJ2-2
DNA: TGTGCCAGCAGCTTAGGCGGCGCGGGAGCCGGGGAGCTGTTTTTT; CDR3: CASSLGGAGAGELFF; V: TRBV7-2; size: NA; D: TRBD2; J: TRBJ2-2
DNA: TGCGCCAGCAGCTTGTCTAGCGGTAGCACAGATACGCAGTATTTT; CDR3: CASSLSSGSTDTQYF; V: TRBV5-1; size: NA; D: TRBD2; J: TRBJ2-3
DNA: TGTGCCAGCAGTTTGATAGGGGTGAATGGCTACACCTTC; CDR3: CASSLIGVNGYTF; V: TRBV28; size: NA; D: NA; J: TRBJ1-2
DNA: TGTGCCAGCAGGGAGACCGGGACAGGGATTTACGAGACCCAGTACTTC; CDR3: CASRETGTGIYETQYF; V: TRBV25-1; size: NA; D: TRBD1; J: TRBJ2-5
DNA: TGCGCCAGCAGCTTGGAACTGCGGAACACTGAAGCTTTCTTT; CDR3: CASSLELRNTEAFF; V: TRBV5-1; size: NA; D: NA; J: TRBJ1-1
DNA: TGCAGCGGGATGGGCAGCGGGGGCACTGAAGCTTTCTTT; CDR3: CSGMGSGGTEAFF; V: TRBV29-1; size: few; D: NA; J: TRBJ1-1
DNA: TGCGCCAGCAGCGTGGGACAGGGGGCGATCTGGGAGCTGTTTTTT; CDR3: CASSVGQGAIWELFF; V: TRBV5-1; size: few; D: TRBD1; J: TRBJ2-2
DNA: TGTGCCAGTAGTATAGGACAGGGGGGCCAAGAGACCCAGTACTTC; CDR3: CASSIGQGGQETQYF; V: TRBV19; size: NA; D: TRBD1; J: TRBJ2-5
DNA: TGTGCCAGCAGTTTAGGCGCGGGGACCTGGACCCAGTACTTC; CDR3: CASSLGAGTWTQYF; V: TRBV27; size: few; D: NA; J: TRBJ2-5
DNA: TGTGCCAGCAGTTCTGTGACAGGGGACGCACCCCTCCACTTT; CDR3: CASSSVTGDAPLHF; V: TRBV6-5; size: NA; D: TRBD1; J: TRBJ1-6
DNA: TGTGCCAGTAGTATGCCAGGGTCTAGCAATCAGCCCCAGCATTTT; CDR3: CASSMPGSSNQPQHF; V: TRBV19; size: NA; D: NA; J: TRBJ1-5
DNA: TGCGCCAGCAGCTTGGAGGGGACAGGCCTCGTAGGTGAAAAACTGTTTTTT; CDR3: CASSLEGTGLVGEKLFF; V: TRBV5-1; size: NA; D: TRBD1; J: TRBJ1-4
DNA: TGTGCCAGCAGTTTAGACACGAACACTGAAGCTTTCTTT; CDR3: CASSLDTNTEAFF; V: TRBV27; size: NA; D: NA; J: TRBJ1-1
DNA: TGTGCCAGCAGATACCAGGGACGACAGGGTACTACGGTGCAGTACTTC; CDR3: CASRYQGRQGTTVQYF; V: TRBV27; size: NA; D: TRBD1; J: TRBJ2-7
DNA: TGTGCCACCAGTCCGGACACCCAGGGATCACCCCTCCACTTT; CDR3: CATSPDTQGSPLHF; V: TRBV6-6; size: NA; D: NA; J: TRBJ1-6
DNA: TGTGCCAGCAGCGGTCGACCTGGGACTAGCGGGAGAGATGAGCAGTTCTTC; CDR3: CASSGRPGTSGRDEQFF; V: TRBV7-3; size: NA; D: TRBD2; J: TRBJ2-1
DNA: TGCGCCAGCAGCTTGCAGGGAAATGAGCAGTTCTTC; CDR3: CASSLQGNEQFF; V: TRBV5-1; size: NA; D: NA; J: TRBJ2-1
DNA: TGTGCCAGCAGTTTAGGGGCTAGCGGGGTTTCGGATACGCAGTATTTT; CDR3: CASSLGASGVSDTQYF; V: TRBV27; size: NA; D: TRBD2; J: TRBJ2-3
DNA: TGCAGCGTCGTTAGGGGCTCTAATGAAAAACTGTTTTTT; CDR3: CSVVRGSNEKLFF; V: TRBV29-1; size: NA; D: NA; J: TRBJ1-4
DNA: TGTGCCAGCAGCTTAGCGACTAGCGGGAGCTCCTACAATGAGCAGTTCTTC; CDR3: CASSLATSGSSYNEQFF; V: TRBV9; size: NA; D: TRBD2; J: TRBJ2-1